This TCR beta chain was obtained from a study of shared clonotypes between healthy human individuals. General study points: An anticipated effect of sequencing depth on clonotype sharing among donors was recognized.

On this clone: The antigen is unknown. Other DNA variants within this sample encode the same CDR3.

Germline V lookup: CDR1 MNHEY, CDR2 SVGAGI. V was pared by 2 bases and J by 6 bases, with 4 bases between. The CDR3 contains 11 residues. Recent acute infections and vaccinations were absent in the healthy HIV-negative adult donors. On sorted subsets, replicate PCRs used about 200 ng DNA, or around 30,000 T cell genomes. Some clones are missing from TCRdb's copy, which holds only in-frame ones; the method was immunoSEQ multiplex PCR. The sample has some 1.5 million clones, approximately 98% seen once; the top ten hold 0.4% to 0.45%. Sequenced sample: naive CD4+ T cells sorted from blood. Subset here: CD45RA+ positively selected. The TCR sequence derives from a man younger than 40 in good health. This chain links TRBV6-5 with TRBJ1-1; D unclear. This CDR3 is CASSYLSEAFF. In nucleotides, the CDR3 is TGTGCCAGCAGTTACCTGTCTGAAGCTTTCTTT.